The sequence of this TCR beta chain was determined in a study of persistence of HIV-infected CD4 T cells. This nonspecific control used anti-CD3/anti-CD28 bead stimulation of CD4+ T cells. Sorting of responding CD4+ T cells relied on upregulated CD40 ligand together with CD69. For 18 hours, CD8-depleted PBMCs received anti-CD28/CD49d costimulation, a CD40-blocking antibody and enfuvirtide. As to this clone: What it recognizes is unknown.

This was the immunoSEQ version 4 assay in survey mode. TCRdb's copy holds only in-frame clones and misses some; the assay was immunoSEQ multiplex PCR. The sample consists of approximately 45,000 clones, about 87% of them appearing once. Study results and limitations: Rare CMV-responding cells carrying HIV-1 proviruses were not analyzed separately for TCR. Proviral oligoclonality tracked with TCR oligoclonality within the same sorted cells.

The CDR3 totals 17 residues. Trimming pared 0 bases from V and 2 bases from J, leaving 17 bases between. CDR1 and CDR2 from the germline V gene are WSHSY and SAAADI. The material sequenced was CD4+ T cells sorted from PBMCs after approximately 18-hour stimulation, taken from a patient who received antiretroviral therapy. The chain couples TRBV10-2 to TRBJ2-7; D gene unclear. The receptor was derived from an adult woman with HIV who was CMV-seropositive. CDR3 coding DNA: TGCGCCAGCAGTGAGTCGAGTGAGGCAGGAAGTACCTACGAGCAGTACGTC. This encodes CASSESSEAGSTYEQYV.